The sequence of this T cell receptor (beta chain) was determined in a study of blood T cells in healthy people across ages. Next came a second PCR, run for about 7 to 12 cycles, which used a sample-barcoded 5' primer along with a J-beta primer mix. The template-switch adaptor was a 5' adaptor with 12 random nucleotides. It tagged each cDNA molecule. Using its own MiXCR run on the 5' RACE reads, TCRdb lists one record per CDR3 protein. The table records roughly 1.5 million distinct CDR3 sequences, 35% to 45% of them present only once. In its sample, this clonotype was seen a few times. The TCR was taken from a woman between 18 and 30 years old in good health. The sequenced material came from blood.

The chain's CDR3 is CASSVRGSFTDTQYF. CDR3 in DNA: TGTGCCAGCAGCGTTCGGGGCAGCTTCACAGATACGCAGTATTTT. The chain combines TRBV7-2 with TRBJ2-3, with D perhaps TRBD1 or TRBD2 (5 bases each). This CDR3 region has 15 residues. Germline loops: CDR1 SGHTA, CDR2 FQGNSA. The V end lost 5 bases, the J end lost 2 bases, and 14 bases lay between the germline ends.